The T cell receptor beta chain under discussion was sequenced for a study of cytomegalovirus exposure and HLA in healthy donors. Looking at the study overall: Of 350 to 400 genotyped donors, roughly 80% grouped in the Caucasian-associated ancestry cluster.

On this clone: Its matching antigen is unknown.

Both 60 Vbeta primers and 13 Jbeta primers went into the PCR. This table comes from immunoSEQ multiplex PCR, and its TCRdb copy is limited to in-frame clones, with some not included. The repertoire has around 140,000 clones, roughly 87% of them found once; the top ten carry roughly 0.5%. Participants comprised healthy donors of bone marrow. The CDR3 is made up of 15 amino acids. The V gene lost 7 bases and the J gene lost 6 bases, with 19 bases spanning the gap. The germline V gene has CDR1 MNHNS and CDR2 SASEGT. Study-level points and caveats: There were some public TCRs occurring in many donors, but most TCR sequences were rare. One cluster of highly shared sequence variants probably arose as a sequencing artifact.

The chain links TRBV6-1 to TRBJ2-1; D perhaps matches TRBD2 (7 bases). The TCR originated in a woman between 40 and 55 years old in good health and CMV-seronegative. Sequenced material: PBMCs. For the CDR3, the DNA is TGTGCCAGCACCATTGTCGGGGGGCCGATCAATGAGCAGTTCTTC. This codes for CASTIVGGPINEQFF.